These 24 T cell receptor beta chains share one sample of origin, sequenced in a study of beta chain features in type 1 diabetes. These receptors' targets are unknown. Study results and caveats: Shorter TCRB CDR3s, moderately but significantly so, marked every one of the four CD4+ subsets in Type 1 diabetes patients.

Since all of the isolated RNA was reverse transcribed, expressed TCRB transcripts were what got sequenced. Data came from immunoSEQ multiplex PCR; TCRdb stores just in-frame clones and leaves some out. The sample consists of about 660,000 clones, about 14% of them appearing once. Sequencing input: naive CD4+ T cells from blood. These TCRs come from a man between 18 and 29 years old with type 1 diabetes.

In its sample, this clone was seen a few times. V is TRBV28 and J is TRBJ2-1; tentative D call: TRBD2 (7 bases). Germline V gives CDR1 MDHEN, CDR2 SYDVKM. The CDR3 has 12 amino acids. Deletions cut 8 bases from V and 9 bases from J, with 14 bases between. DNA for the CDR3: TGTGCCAGCGGAACGGGGGGCCCTGAGCAGTTCTTC. Residues: CASGTGGPEQFF. The variable domain in full, with the rest retrieved from reference TRBV28 and TRBJ2-1, is DVKVTQSSRYLVKRTGEKVFLECVQDMDHENMFWYRQDPGLGLRLIYFSYDVKMKEKGDIPEGYSVSREKKERFSLILESASTNQTSMYLCASGTGGPEQFFGPGTRLTVL.

The V gene is TRBV11-2, the J gene TRBJ2-5, with D hard to call. V was clipped by 1 base and J by 8 bases, with 11 bases between them. Germline assignment: CDR1 SGHAT and CDR2 FQNNGV. This CDR3 has 13 amino acids. CDR3 in amino acids: CASSLGGTPTQYF. The CDR3 DNA reads TGTGCCAGCAGCTTAGGGGGTACCCCAACCCAGTACTTC.

The chain uses TRBV20-1 and TRBJ2-5; D not resolved. Germline V gene sequence: CDR1 DFQATT, CDR2 SNEGSKA (reference sequence). CDR3 length: 10 amino acids. The CDR3 spells CSSPQETQYF. The CDR3 region has the DNA TGCAGCAGTCCCCAAGAGACCCAGTACTTC.

This clone was seen a handful of times. The chain has TRBV5-4 and TRBJ2-1, with 11 positions matching TRBD2. CDR1 is SGHNT, CDR2 YYREEE, per germline (reference sequence). V was pared by 5 bases and J by 12 bases, with 16 bases of the junction left unmatched. The CDR3 runs to 16 residues. CDR3 sequence: CASRHTSGSNPRGQFF. The DNA of the CDR3 is TGTGCCAGCAGACACACTAGCGGGAGTAACCCGAGGGGGCAGTTCTTC.

About this clone: This same CDR3 is encoded by further DNA sequences in the sample. The rearrangement links TRBV7-2 to TRBJ2-7, with D hard to call. This CDR3 has 12 amino acids. The germline CDR1 and CDR2 sequences are SGHTA and FQGNSA. V was cut by 5 bases and J by 0 bases, with 5 bases left in between. DNA of the CDR3: TGTGCCAGCAGCCGAAGCTCCTACGAGCAGTACTTC. It encodes CASSRSSYEQYF.

As for this clone: Other DNA sequences of this sample code for an identical CDR3. This sequence joins TRBV5-6 and TRBJ2-3, with D uncertain. V lost 2 bases to trimming and J lost 0 bases, with 4 bases between them. The V gene's germline CDR1 is SGHDT and CDR2 YYEEEE. This CDR3 contains 13 residues. CDR3 loop: CASSFSSTDTQYF. The CDR3 nucleotides read TGTGCCAGCAGCTTCTCTAGCACAGATACGCAGTATTTT.

This clone was observed a handful of times. The V and J genes are TRBV29-1 and TRBJ2-3; TRBD1 aligns across 7 bases. The length of the CDR3 is 15 residues. Trimming cost V 6 bases and J 0 bases; bases outside gene matches: 9. Per germline, CDR1 SQVTM and CDR2 ANQGSEA. CDR3 amino acids: CSVRLTGPSTDTQYF. The DNA for the CDR3 is TGCAGCGTAAGACTGACAGGGCCTAGCACAGATACGCAGTATTTT.

V gene TRBV6-5 combines with J gene TRBJ2-5; the D is unclear. CDR1 and CDR2 (germline): MNHEY, SVGAGI. This CDR3 contains 13 residues. Trimming took off 4 bases at V and 2 bases at J, with 8 bases between the two ends. The CDR3 sequence: CASSWVRQETQYF. The CDR3 DNA sequence: TGTGCCAGCAGTTGGGTGAGGCAAGAGACCCAGTACTTC.

V and J are TRBV28 and TRBJ2-5, with 7 bases lining up with TRBD2. Looked up from germline, CDR1 is MDHEN and CDR2 is SYDVKM. The CDR3 contains 14 residues. Trimming cost V 7 bases and J 5 bases; bases outside gene matches: 10. CDR3 in amino acids: CASILGGSGETQYF. CDR3 DNA sequence: TGTGCCAGCATCTTGGGGGGGAGCGGGGAGACCCAGTACTTC.

This clone was detected only a few times. One end of the junction fails to match germline, which may point to a read error. The CDR3 nucleotides are TGTGCTAGCAGCCCGTTGGGGGCGTATGAAAAACTGTTTTTT. Protein sequence: CASSPLGAYEKLFF. The chain has TRBV7-7 and TRBJ1-4; tentatively, D is TRBD1 (6 bases). Per the germline V gene, CDR1 is SSHAT and CDR2 is FNYEAQ (reference sequence). This CDR3 contains 14 residues.

This clone was detected only a few times. The rearrangement links TRBV19 to TRBJ1-1; TRBD1 matches 9 bases. The CDR3 is 15 residues long. Germline V gene lookup returns CDR1 LNHDA and CDR2 SQIVND (reference sequence). The junction had 8 bases not matched to a gene; V was cut back by 5 bases and J by 4 bases. This chain's CDR3 is CASSPGQGWFTEAFF. CDR3 nucleotide sequence: TGTGCCAGTAGTCCGGGACAGGGTTGGTTCACTGAAGCTTTCTTT.

The chain's CDR3 is CAWSMASNEQFF. CDR3 nucleotide sequence: TGTGCCTGGAGTATGGCTTCCAATGAGCAGTTCTTC. This chain links TRBV30 with TRBJ2-1, with D unclear. V was shortened by 2 bases and J by 6 bases, with 8 bases between the two germline ends. The CDR3 loop spans 12 amino acids. Germline CDR1 and CDR2: GTSNPN and SVGIG (reference sequence).

This chain links TRBV5-1 with TRBJ1-2; D uncertain. Germline lookup yields CDR1 SGHRS and CDR2 YFSETQ. The CDR3 runs to 15 residues. Trimming stripped 1 base from V and 0 bases from J, with 10 bases between. CDR3: CASSLLAGTNYGYTF. The CDR3 DNA follows: TGCGCCAGCAGCTTGTTGGCAGGCACTAACTATGGCTACACCTTC.

The chain combines TRBV30 with TRBJ1-6; D remains unclear. Trimming stripped 1 base from V and 2 bases from J, with 9 bases between. Per germline, CDR1 GTSNPN and CDR2 SVGIG (reference sequence). CDR3 size: 15 residues. Written as DNA, the CDR3 is TGTGCCTGGAGTGGAGTAAGTCCCTATAATTCACCCCTCCACTTT. It is translated as CAWSGVSPYNSPLHF.

V usage is TRBV30 and J usage is TRBJ2-5, with D perhaps assigned TRBD1 or TRBD2 (6 bases each). The CDR3 loop spans 12 amino acids. The germline CDR1 and CDR2 sequences are GTSNPN and SVGIG (reference sequence). The CDR3 nucleotides read TGTGCAGGAAGGGGGGTCCAAGAGACCCAGTACTTC. Translated, it gives CAGRGVQETQYF.

In this sample, this clone turned up a few times. The gene calls are TRBV6-5 and TRBJ1-6, with TRBD1 matching 9 bases. The CDR3 loop spans 13 amino acids. Germline CDR1 reads MNHEY; CDR2 reads SVGAGI. Losses at the gene ends were 7 bases for V and 10 bases for J; bases not matched to a gene: 5. The CDR3 reads CASTRDRESPLHF. The CDR3 nucleotides read TGTGCCAGCACCCGGGACAGGGAGTCACCCCTCCACTTT.

This chain connects TRBV5-4 to TRBJ2-6; 12 nucleotides match TRBD1. The CDR3 is 17 amino acids. V lost 3 bases, J lost 3 bases, and 4 bases stayed unmatched. Germline V gene lookup returns CDR1 SGHNT and CDR2 YYREEE (reference sequence). The chain's CDR3 is CASSSGQGAGGANVLTF. The DNA for the CDR3 is TGTGCCAGCAGCTCGGGACAGGGGGCCGGTGGGGCCAACGTCCTGACTTTC.

V is TRBV6-6 and J is TRBJ2-2, with D possibly matching TRBD1 (6 bases). Trimming left V 2 bases short and J 5 bases short, with 6 bases between. Germline lookup yields CDR1 MNHNY and CDR2 SVGAGI (reference sequence). The CDR3 spans 13 residues. DNA for the CDR3: TGTGCCAGCAGTTACAGGGGGACCGGGGAGCTGTTTTTT. As protein: CASSYRGTGELFF.

About this clone: The junction does not match germline at one end; this may be a read error. The chain carries TRBV23-1 and TRBJ2-3; D is uncertain. TRBV23-1 is an ORF for which the function is uncertain. The CDR3 sequence is 13 residues long. The CDR3 region has the DNA TGCGCCAGCAGTCATCTGGACCAGTCCTTAATAGATTTT. This translates into CASSHLDQSLIDF.

The chain is built from TRBV7-6 and TRBJ2-2; D uncertain. Trimming removed 1 base from V and 4 bases from J, with 7 bases in between. The CDR3 consists of 14 residues. Germline V gene sequence: CDR1 SGHVS, CDR2 FNYEAQ. CDR3 nucleotide sequence: TGTGCCAGCAGCTTAGTCCAGGCCACCGGGGAGCTGTTTTTT. Amino acids: CASSLVQATGELFF.

The chain joins TRBV11-2 to TRBJ1-5, with no clear D. Trimming left V 2 bases short and J 4 bases short, with 9 bases between. CDR3 length: 14 residues. Germline V CDR1 and CDR2: SGHAT, FQNNGV. DNA of the CDR3: TGTGCCAGCAGCTTACGCGGAACTAATCAGCCCCAGCATTTT. It encodes CASSLRGTNQPQHF.

The chain links TRBV7-2 to TRBJ2-7; 8 bases line up with TRBD2. The V gene's germline CDR1 is SGHTA and CDR2 FQGNSA. The CDR3 runs to 14 residues. V trimming: 4 bases; J trimming: 7 bases; junction bases outside the gene matches: 9. CDR3 in amino acids: CASSSVAGLTEQYF. The CDR3 region has the DNA TGTGCCAGCAGCTCCGTAGCGGGATTAACGGAGCAGTACTTC.

The rearrangement uses TRBV6-1 and TRBJ2-7; TRBD1 matches 7 bases. Germline loops: CDR1 MNHNS, CDR2 SASEGT. The CDR3 covers 12 residues. CDR3 sequence: CVIPGQRYEQYF. The CDR3 DNA follows: TGTGTAATTCCGGGACAGCGATACGAGCAGTACTTC.

This clone was counted a few times. The V gene is TRBV7-2, the J gene TRBJ1-1; possible D gene TRBD1, 6 bases. The CDR3 has 14 amino acids. Germline assignment: CDR1 SGHTA and CDR2 FQGNSA. Trimming stripped 1 base from V and 5 bases from J, with 11 bases between. Written as DNA, the CDR3 is TGTGCCAGCAGCTTAGATTCAGGGGCAACTGAAGCTTTCTTT. It encodes CASSLDSGATEAFF.